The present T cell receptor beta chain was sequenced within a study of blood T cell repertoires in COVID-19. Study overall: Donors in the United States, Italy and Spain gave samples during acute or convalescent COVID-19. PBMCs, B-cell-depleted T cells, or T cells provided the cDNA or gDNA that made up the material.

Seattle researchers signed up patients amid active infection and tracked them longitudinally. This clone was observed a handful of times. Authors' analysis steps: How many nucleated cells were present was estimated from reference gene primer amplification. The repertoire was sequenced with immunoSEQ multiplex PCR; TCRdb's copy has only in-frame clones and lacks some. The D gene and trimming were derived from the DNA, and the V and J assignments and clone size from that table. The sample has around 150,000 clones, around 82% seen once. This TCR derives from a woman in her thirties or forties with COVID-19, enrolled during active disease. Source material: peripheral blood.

The CDR3 DNA reads as TGTGCCAGTGCGGAAGACAGGGAGAGATTCGACTATGGCTACACCTTC. The encoded protein is CASAEDRERFDYGYTF. The V and J genes are TRBV19 and TRBJ1-2; 7 bases align to TRBD1. The length of the CDR3 is 16 residues. Germline trimming cut 8 bases from V and 3 bases from J; bases unmatched to any gene: 15. Germline V gene sequence: CDR1 LNHDA, CDR2 SQIVND (reference sequence). Combining the CDR3 with reference TRBV19 and TRBJ1-2 gives the whole variable domain DGGITQSPKYLFRKEGQNVTLSCEQNLNHDAMYWYRQDPGQGLRLIYYSQIVNDFQKGDIAEGYSVSREKKESFPLTVTSAQKNPTAFYLCASAEDRERFDYGYTFGSGTRLTVV.